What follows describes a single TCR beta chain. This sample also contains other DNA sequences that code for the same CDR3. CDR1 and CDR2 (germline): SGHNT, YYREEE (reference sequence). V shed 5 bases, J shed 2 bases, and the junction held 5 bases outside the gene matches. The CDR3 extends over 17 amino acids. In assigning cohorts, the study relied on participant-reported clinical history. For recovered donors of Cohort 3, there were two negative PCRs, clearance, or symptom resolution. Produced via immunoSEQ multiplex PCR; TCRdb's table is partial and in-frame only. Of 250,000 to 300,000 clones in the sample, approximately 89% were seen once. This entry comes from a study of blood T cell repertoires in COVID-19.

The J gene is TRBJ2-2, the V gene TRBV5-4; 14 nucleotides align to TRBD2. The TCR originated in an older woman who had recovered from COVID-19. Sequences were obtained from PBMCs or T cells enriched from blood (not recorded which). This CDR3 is CASRLGLAGGNTGELFF. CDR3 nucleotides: TGTGCCAGCAGGCTCGGACTAGCGGGAGGCAACACCGGGGAGCTGTTTTTT.